The 24 T cell receptor beta chains below were found in one sample sequenced in a study of T cells in Graves' hyperthyroidism and ophthalmopathy. There were TCR beta CDR3 regions amplified from RNA transcripts. In the first-round RT-PCR of the TCR CDR3, the HTBI primer set was used. One entry per CDR3 protein, called by TCRdb with MiXCR from the multiplex PCR reads. The sample lists roughly 700,000 distinct CDR3 sequences; roughly a third were seen once. Sequences were obtained from blood. Every receptor here comes from a woman in her thirties or forties with Graves' hyperthyroidism.

The rearrangement links TRBV20-1 to TRBJ1-1; D remains ambiguous. V was shortened by 7 bases and J by 5 bases, with 11 bases between the two germline ends. CDR1 is DFQATT and CDR2 is SNEGSKA in the germline V gene (reference sequence). The CDR3 sequence is 11 residues long. This CDR3 is CSVREETEAFF. The CDR3 DNA reads TGCAGTGTCCGCGAGGAGACTGAAGCTTTCTTT.

The J gene is TRBJ1-1, the V gene TRBV10-3; the D gene is possibly TRBD1 (6 bases). The CDR3 is made up of 14 amino acids. The V end lost 11 bases, the J end lost 2 bases, and 18 bases lay between the germline ends. CDR1 ENHRY and CDR2 SYGVKD come from the germline V gene. CDR3 coding DNA: TGTGCCGTAAAGACGAGAGGGGGTAACACTGAAGCTTTCTTT. Translating it yields CAVKTRGGNTEAFF.

With regard to this clonotype: One end of the junction fails to match germline, which may point to a read error. The chain has TRBV7-9 and TRBJ1-2, with no clear D. CDR1 is SEHNR, CDR2 FQNEAQ, per germline (reference sequence). The CDR3 runs 15 residues. CDR3 amino acids: CASSQKGQVRYGHTF. As DNA, the CDR3 is TGCGCCAGCAGCCAAAAAGGGCAGGTTCGGTATGGCCACACCTTC. Full variable domain (rest looked up from reference TRBV7-9 and TRBJ1-2): DTGVSQNPRHKITKRGQNVTFRCDPISEHNRLYWYRQTLGQGPEFLTYFQNEAQLEKSRLLSDRFSAERPKGSFSTLEIQRTEQGDSAMYLCASSQKGQVRYGHTFGSGTRLTVV.

Ten or more counts support this clonotype. The CDR3 spells CSATRDREGMASNQPQHF. CDR3 in DNA: TGCAGTGCTACCAGGGACAGGGAAGGAATGGCGAGCAATCAGCCCCAGCATTTT. This rearrangement joins TRBV20-1 to TRBJ1-5; 9 bases agree with TRBD1. Germline V gives CDR1 DFQATT, CDR2 SNEGSKA (reference sequence). This CDR3 has 18 residues. V lost 4 bases and J lost 1; bases outside the gene matches: 14.

This clonotype was seen a few times. The chain joins TRBV3-1 to TRBJ2-5; 8 bases fit TRBD1. The ends lost 1 base at V and 5 bases at J; junction bases unmatched: 9. This CDR3 comprises 16 residues. CDR1 and CDR2 from the germline V gene are LGHDT and YNNKEL (reference sequence). The CDR3: CASSQGRGLERETQYF. In DNA, the CDR3 is TGTGCCAGCAGCCAAGGCAGGGGGCTCGAGAGGGAGACCCAGTACTTC.

Remarks on this clonotype: The germline gene is not matched at one end of the junction; a read error may be the cause. This CDR3 is CATLGLAGTVAGEPFF. The DNA of the CDR3 is TGTGCCACGCTCGGACTAGCGGGCACGGTGGCCGGGGAGCCGTTTTTT. This rearrangement joins TRBV7-9 to TRBJ2-2, with 11 bases lining up with TRBD2. The CDR3 loop spans 16 amino acids. CDR1 and CDR2 from the germline V gene are SEHNR and FQNEAQ (reference sequence).

V and J are TRBV20-1 and TRBJ1-4; possible D gene TRBD1, 6 bases. Germline lookup yields CDR1 DFQATT and CDR2 SNEGSKA (reference sequence). This CDR3 is built from 14 residues. Between the trimmed V and J ends, which lost 3 bases and 8 bases, there was a span of 16 bases. CDR3 region: CSASPGHQGEKLFF. In nucleotides, the CDR3 is TGCAGTGCTAGCCCGGGACACCAAGGAGAAAAACTGTTTTTT.

The chain is built from TRBV29-1 and TRBJ2-7; D possibly corresponds to TRBD1 (5 bases). V shed 5 bases and J shed 2 bases, with 10 bases lying between them. Germline loops: CDR1 SQVTM, CDR2 ANQGSEA. The CDR3 extends over 12 amino acids. The CDR3 spells CSVHGAAYEQYF. CDR3 coding DNA: TGCAGCGTTCATGGGGCGGCCTACGAGCAGTACTTC.

The chain combines TRBV20-1 with TRBJ1-1; a weak D match, TRBD1 (6 bases). The germline V gene encodes CDR1 DFQATT and CDR2 SNEGSKA (reference sequence). V was shortened by 7 bases and J by 5 bases, with 14 bases between the two germline ends. The CDR3 length is 12 residues. This CDR3 is CSGIYRETEAFF. In nucleotides, the CDR3 is TGCAGTGGGATATACAGGGAAACTGAAGCTTTCTTT.

This clonotype was counted many times. CDR3 in amino acids: CAIRQGTEYTEAFF. In DNA form, the CDR3 reads TGTGCCATCCGACAGGGGACCGAATACACTGAAGCTTTCTTT. The chain uses TRBV12-3 or TRBV12-4 and TRBJ1-1; 8 bases map to TRBD1. The CDR3 loop spans 14 amino acids. Unmatched junction bases numbered 10, after V lost 10 bases and J lost 3 bases.

In its sample, this clonotype was seen many times. CDR3 protein: CASSVGGVDQPQHF. The CDR3 DNA reads TGTGCCAGCAGTGTCGGAGGGGTCGACCAGCCCCAGCATTTT. The chain carries TRBV2 and TRBJ1-5, with D perhaps TRBD1 (5 bases). V was pared by 4 bases and J by 7 bases, with 14 bases between. Germline V lookup: CDR1 SNHLY, CDR2 FYNNEI. The CDR3 is made up of 14 amino acids.

This rearrangement joins TRBV13 to TRBJ2-2; TRBD1 agrees at 8 bases. Germline V CDR1 and CDR2: PRHDT, FYEKMQ (reference sequence). J was trimmed by 0 bases and V by 6 bases; bases with no gene match: 9. There are 17 residues in the CDR3. Written as DNA, the CDR3 is TGTGCCAGCAGTCCAGGGGGCGGGACTGCGAACACCGGGGAGCTGTTTTTT. Protein sequence: CASSPGGGTANTGELFF. The variable domain in full, completed from reference TRBV13 and TRBJ2-2, reads AAGVIQSPRHLIKEKRETATLKCYPIPRHDTVYWYQQGPGQDPQFLISFYEKMQSDKGSIPDRFSAQQFSDYHSELNMSSLELGDSALYFCASSPGGGTANTGELFFGEGSRLTVL.

This clonotype is a singleton in its sample. The junction does not match germline at one end; this may be a read error. The chain joins TRBV7-2 to TRBJ2-2; 9 nucleotides agree with TRBD2. The length of the CDR3 is 13 residues. Germline V gene lookup returns CDR1 SGHTA and CDR2 FQGNSA. The DNA for the CDR3 is TGTGCCAGCAGCAGACTTATTAGCGGGGGGCTGTTTTTT. It encodes CASSRLISGGLFF.

The gene calls are TRBV6-5 and TRBJ2-7; possibly TRBD2 for D (5 bases). Trimming cost V 0 bases and J 0 bases, with 12 bases left between them. The CDR3 covers 16 residues. The germline V gene has CDR1 MNHEY and CDR2 SVGAGI. The CDR3 protein is CASSYSGGSDSYEQYF. In nucleotides, the CDR3 is TGTGCCAGCAGTTACTCAGGCGGGTCCGACTCCTACGAGCAGTACTTC.

This clonotype was picked up many times. The chain links TRBV14 to TRBJ1-2; TRBD1 might be the D (5 bases). CDR1 and CDR2 (germline): SGHDN, FVKESK. This CDR3 region has 14 residues. Trimming took 1 base from V and 2 from J, leaving 8 bases between them. CDR3 sequence: CASSQGRGNYGYTF. CDR3 DNA sequence: TGTGCCAGCAGCCAAGGACGGGGGAACTATGGCTACACCTTC.

This clonotype was seen repeatedly, ten times or more. V is TRBV20-1 and J is TRBJ1-5; perhaps TRBD1 as D (5 bases). Germline CDR1 and CDR2: DFQATT and SNEGSKA (reference sequence). The CDR3 runs to 15 residues. V lost 1 base and J 0 bases, leaving 10 bases between the germline ends. The CDR3 sequence: CSARAWGLSNQPQHF. In DNA, the CDR3 is TGCAGTGCTAGAGCTTGGGGCCTTAGCAATCAGCCCCAGCATTTT.

This clonotype was picked up a small number of times. The V call is TRBV5-4, the J call TRBJ2-5; 13 nucleotides align to TRBD2. The CDR3 loop spans 17 amino acids. V lost 3 bases, J lost 5 bases, and 10 bases stayed unmatched. Germline CDR1 and CDR2: SGHNT and YYREEE (reference sequence). For the CDR3, the DNA is TGTGCCAGCAGCTCCGGACTAGCGGGAGCAGGGCGGGAGACCCAGTACTTC. Its translation: CASSSGLAGAGRETQYF. The full variable domain, in which reference TRBV5-4 and TRBJ2-5 provide the parts outside the CDR3, is ETGVTQSPTHLIKTRGQQVTLRCSSQSGHNTVSWYQQALGQGPQFIFQYYREEENGRGNFPPRFSGLQFPNYSSELNVNALELDDSALYLCASSSGLAGAGRETQYFGPGTRLLVL.

This clonotype has at least ten counts. This chain connects TRBV10-3 to TRBJ1-4; 9 nucleotides line up with TRBD1. CDR1 and CDR2 from the germline V gene are ENHRY and SYGVKD. The CDR3 is 16 amino acids. Trimming took 5 bases from V and 1 from J; bases not matched to a gene: 5. The CDR3: CAISQRQGGTNEKLFF. CDR3 DNA: TGTGCCATCAGTCAACGACAGGGGGGAACTAATGAAAAACTGTTTTTT.

This clonotype was counted many times. The chain joins TRBV25-1 to TRBJ1-2, with 11 bases matching TRBD1. Trimming removed 4 bases from V and 3 bases from J; junction bases left unmatched: 7. CDR3 size: 16 residues. CDR1 and CDR2 (germline): MGHDK, SYGVNS. CDR3 nucleotides: TGTGCCAGCAGTGTCTCCGGGACAGGGGGTTACTATGGCTACACCTTC. Its translation is CASSVSGTGGYYGYTF.

A word on this clonotype: This may be a read error, as it is one base from a much larger clone. This chain connects TRBV7-2 to TRBJ1-1; D unresolved. CDR3 size: 14 residues. The germline V and J ends were trimmed by 6 bases and 2 bases, with 13 bases remaining between them. Looked up from germline, CDR1 is SGHTA and CDR2 is FQGNSA. In DNA, the CDR3 is TGTGCCAGCAGACTCCGGGGTGACAACACTGAAGCTTTCTTT. Translating gives CASRLRGDNTEAFF. Looking up the rest from reference TRBV7-2 and TRBJ1-1 gives the full variable domain: GAGVSQSPSNKVTEKGKDVELRCDPISGHTALYWYRQSLGQGLEFLIYFQGNSAPDKSGLPSDRFSAERTGGSVSTLTIQRTQQEDSAVYLCASRLRGDNTEAFFGQGTRLTVV.

This clonotype was counted a few times. V gene TRBV19 combines with J gene TRBJ1-5; D gene uncertain. V lost 3 bases, J lost 2 bases, and 8 bases lay in between. Germline V gives CDR1 LNHDA, CDR2 SQIVND (reference sequence). This CDR3 is 14 amino acids long. CDR3 in DNA: TGTGCCAGTAGTATTCTGGCAGGCAATCAGCCCCAGCATTTT. It encodes CASSILAGNQPQHF.

This clonotype was picked up a small number of times. V gene TRBV7-9 combines with J gene TRBJ2-4; a weak D match, TRBD2 (5 bases). V was cut by 4 bases and J by 13 bases, with 14 bases left in between. The CDR3 is 12 amino acids. Germline V gene lookup returns CDR1 SEHNR and CDR2 FQNEAQ (reference sequence). This chain's CDR3 is CASSWIATTQYF. DNA of the CDR3: TGTGCCAGCAGCTGGATAGCGACAACCCAGTACTTC.

This clonotype was picked up a small number of times. V and J are TRBV20-1 and TRBJ1-3; no reliable D call. Trimming cost V 0 bases and J 2 bases, with 8 bases left between them. The germline CDR1 and CDR2 sequences are DFQATT and SNEGSKA (reference sequence). The CDR3 totals 14 residues. The CDR3 DNA reads as TGCAGTGCTAGAGACAGTGATCCTGGAAACACCATATATTTT. This codes for CSARDSDPGNTIYF.

This clonotype is a singleton in its sample. Being one base from a much bigger clone, this may be a read error. The J gene is TRBJ2-7, the V gene TRBV19; tentatively, D is TRBD1 (6 bases). The CDR3 contains 15 residues. Germline CDR1 and CDR2: LNHDA and SQIVND (reference sequence). The CDR3 loop is CACSIWGRENYEQYF. The CDR3 DNA reads TGTGCCTGTAGTATATGGGGGCGCGAGAACTACGAGCAGTACTTC.